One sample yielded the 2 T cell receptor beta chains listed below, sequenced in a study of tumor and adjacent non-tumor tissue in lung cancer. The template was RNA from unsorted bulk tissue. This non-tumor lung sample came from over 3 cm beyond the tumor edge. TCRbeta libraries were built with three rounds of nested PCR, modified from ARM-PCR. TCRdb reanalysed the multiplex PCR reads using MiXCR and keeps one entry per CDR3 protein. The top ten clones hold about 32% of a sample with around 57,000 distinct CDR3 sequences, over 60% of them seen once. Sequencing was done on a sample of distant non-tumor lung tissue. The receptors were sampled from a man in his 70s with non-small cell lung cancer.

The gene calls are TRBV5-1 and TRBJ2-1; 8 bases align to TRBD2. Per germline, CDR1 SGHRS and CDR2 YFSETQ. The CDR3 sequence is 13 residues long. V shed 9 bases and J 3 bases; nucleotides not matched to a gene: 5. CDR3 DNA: TGCGCCACCCAGCGGGAGAGCTACAATGAGCAGTTCTTC. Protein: CATQRESYNEQFF.

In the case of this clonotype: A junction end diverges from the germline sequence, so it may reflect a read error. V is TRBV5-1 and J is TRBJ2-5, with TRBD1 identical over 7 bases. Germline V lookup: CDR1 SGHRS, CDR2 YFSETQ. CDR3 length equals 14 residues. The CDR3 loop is CASCFSTGRETQYF. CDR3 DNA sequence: TGCGCCAGCTGCTTCTCGACAGGGCGGGAGACCCAGTACTTC. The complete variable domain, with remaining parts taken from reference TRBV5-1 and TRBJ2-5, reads KAGVTQTPRYLIKTRGQQVTLSCSPISGHRSVSWYQQTPGQGLQFLFEYFSETQRNKGNFPGRFSGRQFSNSRSEMNVSTLELGDSALYLCASCFSTGRETQYFGPGTRLLVL.